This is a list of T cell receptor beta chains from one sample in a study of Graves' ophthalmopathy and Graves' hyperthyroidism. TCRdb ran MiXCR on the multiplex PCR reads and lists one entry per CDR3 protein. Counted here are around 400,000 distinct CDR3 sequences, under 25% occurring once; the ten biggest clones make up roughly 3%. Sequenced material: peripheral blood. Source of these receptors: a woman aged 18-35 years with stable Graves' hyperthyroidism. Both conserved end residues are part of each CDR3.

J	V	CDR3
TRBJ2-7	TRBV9	CASSVGDRPNEQYF
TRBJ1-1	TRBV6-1	CASSQGDLNTEAFF
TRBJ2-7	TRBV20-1	CSAHPDRPGLAPEQYF
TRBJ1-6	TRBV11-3	CASSSQGDYNSPLHF
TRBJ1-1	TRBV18	CASSPPNGLNTEAFF
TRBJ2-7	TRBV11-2	CASSLTGLNYEQYF
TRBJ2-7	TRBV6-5	CASSYRVGTYEQYF
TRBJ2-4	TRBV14	CASSQDYQGARRAKNIQYF
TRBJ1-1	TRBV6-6	CASSYLRNTEAFF
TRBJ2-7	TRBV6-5	CASSSRQGFSYEQYF
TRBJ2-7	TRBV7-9	CASSPGQAISYEQYF
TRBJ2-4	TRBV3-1	CASSPGGENIQYF
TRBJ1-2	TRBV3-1	CASSQEGRGGYTF